This TCR beta chain is drawn from a study of CD8 T cells in Susac syndrome. An amount of RNA that ranged from roughly 0.45 to 1 ug was reverse transcribed with random hexamers. TCRdb re-analysed the immunoSEQ multiplex PCR reads in MiXCR, keeping a single row per CDR3 protein. The table includes about 180,000 distinct CDR3 sequences, roughly 95% detected once. Germline V gene sequence: CDR1 MNHEY, CDR2 SMNVEV (reference sequence). This CDR3 comprises 15 residues. V was cut by 0 bases and J by 6 bases, with 14 bases left in between. The receptor comes from a human donor with multiple sclerosis. The chain recombines TRBV27 with TRBJ1-2; D unresolved. Sequenced material: CD8+ T cells from PBMCs. The CDR3 bases are TGTGCCAGCAGTTTATCTGCAGGATCGTTGAATGGCTACACCTTC. Its translation is CASSLSAGSLNGYTF.